Below are 29 T cell receptor beta chains sequenced from a single sample in a study of cytomegalovirus exposure and HLA in healthy donors. The study ran its PCR with 60 Vbeta and 13 Jbeta primers. Here immunoSEQ multiplex PCR was the method, and the copy in TCRdb shows in-frame clones only, minus some. This sample has about 120,000 clones, with roughly 80% found just once. The sample taken for sequencing was PBMCs. These receptors came from a woman aged 35 to 49 in good health and CMV-seropositive.

This chain connects TRBV30 to TRBJ2-5; D perhaps matches TRBD1 (6 bases). V lost 3 bases and J lost 4, with 12 bases in between. The CDR3 is 13 amino acids. Germline V gene sequence: CDR1 GTSNPN, CDR2 SVGIG (reference sequence). The CDR3: CAWRIQGTETQYF. The DNA for the CDR3 is TGTGCCTGGAGAATCCAGGGGACAGAGACCCAGTACTTC.

CDR3 sequence: CASSQDKREKLFF. In DNA, the CDR3 is TGTGCCAGCAGCCAAGATAAGAGGGAAAAACTGTTTTTT. The chain couples TRBV4-2 to TRBJ1-4; no reliable D call. The germline V gene encodes CDR1 LGHNA and CDR2 YNFKEQ. This CDR3 is built from 13 residues. The ends were cut back, 0 bases at V and 8 bases at J, with 7 bases in the middle.

The chain has TRBV5-4 and TRBJ2-3, with 11 bases that match TRBD2. With V trimmed by 0 bases and J by 4 bases, 4 bases remained unmatched. This CDR3 is built from 16 residues. CDR1 is SGHNT, CDR2 YYREEE, per germline (reference sequence). The CDR3 DNA reads TGTGCCAGCAGCTTGGTGACTAGCGGGATGGCAGATACGCAGTATTTT. The encoded protein is CASSLVTSGMADTQYF.

This clone has only one observation. V is TRBV5-5 and J is TRBJ2-7; a weak D match, TRBD2 (6 bases). Trimming removed 5 bases from V and 2 bases from J, with 14 bases in between. The CDR3 loop spans 14 amino acids. Germline V gene data show CDR1 as SGHKS and CDR2 as YYEKEE (reference sequence). CDR3 residues: CASSAGPNPYEQYF. The CDR3 DNA reads as TGTGCCAGCAGTGCGGGACCGAACCCCTACGAGCAGTACTTC. Full variable domain (outside the CDR3, taken from reference TRBV5-5 and TRBJ2-7): DAGVTQSPTHLIKTRGQQVTLRCSPISGHKSVSWYQQVLGQGPQFIFQYYEKEERGRGNFPDRFSARQFPNYSSELNVNALLLGDSALYLCASSAGPNPYEQYFGPGTRLTVT.

The chain is built from TRBV7-8 and TRBJ2-7; 7 nucleotides agree with TRBD1. CDR1 SGHVS and CDR2 FQNEAQ come from the germline V gene. The length of the CDR3 is 14 residues. The ends lost 3 bases at V and 1 base at J; junction bases unmatched: 3. The CDR3 reads CASSLGTVSYEQYF. CDR3 DNA: TGTGCCAGCAGCTTGGGGACAGTTTCCTACGAGCAGTACTTC.

This clone was observed a handful of times. The V call is TRBV6-6, the J call TRBJ2-1, with a possible D match to TRBD2 (6 bases). This CDR3 is built from 15 residues. The germline V gene has CDR1 MNHNY and CDR2 SVGAGI (reference sequence). With 2 bases removed from V and 7 bases from J, the gap between germline ends came to 15 bases. The CDR3, as DNA: TGTGCCAGCAGTTACACTTCGGAGGGTGGAAATGAGCAGTTCTTC. It specifies CASSYTSEGGNEQFF.

V is TRBV14 and J is TRBJ2-5, with TRBD2 matching over 9 bases. Per the germline V gene, CDR1 is SGHDN and CDR2 is FVKESK. CDR3 length: 15 residues. V lost 4 bases, J lost 2 bases, and 5 bases stayed unmatched. The CDR3 nucleotides read TGTGCCAGCAGCCCGGGACTAGCAGAACAAGAGACCCAGTACTTC. This codes for CASSPGLAEQETQYF.

The rearrangement uses TRBV5-6 and TRBJ1-5; D call uncertain. The V and J ends lost 2 bases and 0 bases respectively, with 9 bases between them. Germline V CDR1 and CDR2: SGHDT, YYEEEE. The CDR3 length is 15 residues. CDR3 amino acids: CASSFYSSSNQPQHF. The CDR3 DNA sequence: TGTGCCAGCAGCTTTTATAGCTCTAGCAATCAGCCCCAGCATTTT.

The CDR3 protein is CASSFPGGNTEAFF. As DNA, the CDR3 is TGTGCCAGCAGTTTCCCAGGGGGCAACACTGAAGCTTTCTTT. The genes are TRBV27 and TRBJ1-1, with 8 bases fitting TRBD1. Unmatched junction bases numbered 2, after V lost 3 bases and J lost 2 bases. The CDR3 contains 14 residues. Germline V gene data show CDR1 as MNHEY and CDR2 as SMNVEV (reference sequence).

The rearrangement uses TRBV7-9 and TRBJ1-1; possibly TRBD1 for D (6 bases). The CDR3 sequence is 14 residues long. Trimming cost V 7 bases and J 2 bases, with 14 bases left between them. Germline V gene sequence: CDR1 SEHNR, CDR2 FQNEAQ (reference sequence). The chain's CDR3 is CASNRDTTNTEAFF. In nucleotides, the CDR3 is TGTGCCAGCAACCGGGACACCACAAACACTGAAGCTTTCTTT.

J is TRBJ2-3 and V is TRBV7-9, with D tentatively TRBD2 (6 bases). Germline V gene data show CDR1 as SEHNR and CDR2 as FQNEAQ (reference sequence). The ends were cut back, 3 bases at V and 3 bases at J, with 16 bases in the middle. The CDR3 has 16 amino acids. In DNA form, the CDR3 reads TGTGCCAGCAGCTTCCAATTGGGGGGACGAACAGATACGCAGTATTTT. This translates into CASSFQLGGRTDTQYF.

About this clone: A junction end diverges from the germline sequence, so it may reflect a read error. The chain couples TRBV7-7 to TRBJ2-5; 8 bases map to TRBD2. The CDR3 loop spans 14 amino acids. Germline V CDR1 and CDR2: SSHAT, FNYEAQ (reference sequence). For the CDR3, the DNA is TGTGCTAGCAGCTTAAACGGGAGGGGAGAGACCCAGTACTTC. It codes for CASSLNGRGETQYF.

V usage is TRBV5-1 and J usage is TRBJ2-5; 12 bases agree with TRBD1. Per germline, CDR1 SGHRS and CDR2 YFSETQ. V gave up 0 bases and J gave up 5 bases; unmatched junction bases: 5. The CDR3 length is 16 residues. The chain's CDR3 is CASSLAGTGGEETQYF. The CDR3 nucleotides are TGCGCCAGCAGCTTGGCCGGGACAGGGGGCGAGGAGACCCAGTACTTC.

The rearrangement uses TRBV7-2 and TRBJ1-6; the match to TRBD1 covers 7 bases. CDR3 length: 14 residues. Germline CDR1 reads SGHTA; CDR2 reads FQGNSA. With 1 base clipped from V and 8 bases from J, the junction kept 2 bases outside the gene matches. For the CDR3, the DNA is TGTGCCAGCAGCTTAGGAGGGGGCTATTCACCCCTCCACTTT. This translates into CASSLGGGYSPLHF.

This chain connects TRBV9 to TRBJ2-1, with 7 bases fitting TRBD2. The CDR3 contains 16 residues. CDR1 SGDLS and CDR2 YYNGEE come from the germline V gene. With 0 bases clipped from V and 6 bases from J, the junction kept 9 bases outside the gene matches. The CDR3: CASSVDLRESINEQFF. In DNA, the CDR3 is TGTGCCAGCAGCGTAGATTTGCGGGAGAGTATCAATGAGCAGTTCTTC.

Notes on this clone: Here the CDR3 omits its conserved ending phenylalanine or tryptophan, so a read error is the likely source. The DNA is left out, because the CDR3 cannot be placed on it with certainty; the CDR3 is given as TCRdb lists it. This chain links TRBV4-1 with TRBJ2-3; the table's D call, TRBD1, has no DNA check behind it. Germline CDR1 reads MGHRA; CDR2 reads YSYEKL. Counting both end residues, the CDR3 totals 14 amino acids. The CDR3 region is CASSRPGQRDQHLL.

The chain uses TRBV7-6 and TRBJ2-1; 16 nucleotides line up with TRBD2. There are 19 residues in the CDR3. The V gene end was trimmed by 1 base and the J gene end by 7 bases; junction bases not matched to a gene: 10. In germline, CDR1 is SGHVS, CDR2 FNYEAQ. The CDR3 spells CASSLVVGLAGGPKNEQFF. The CDR3 nucleotides are TGTGCCAGCAGCTTAGTGGTGGGACTAGCGGGAGGGCCGAAAAATGAGCAGTTCTTC. Complete variable domain (other parts from reference TRBV7-6 and TRBJ2-1): GAGVSQSPRYKVTKRGQDVALRCDPISGHVSLYWYRQALGQGPEFLTYFNYEAQQDKSGLPNDRFSAERPEGSISTLTIQRTEQRDSAMYRCASSLVVGLAGGPKNEQFFGPGTRLTVL.

This rearrangement joins TRBV25-1 to TRBJ2-2, with D perhaps matching TRBD1 (6 bases). Per germline, CDR1 MGHDK and CDR2 SYGVNS. The germline V and J ends were trimmed by 6 bases and 4 bases, with 15 bases remaining between them. This CDR3 region has 15 residues. DNA for the CDR3: TGTGCCAGCAGAGTACAGGGAATGGGCACCGGGGAGCTGTTTTTT. Its translation: CASRVQGMGTGELFF.

For the CDR3, the DNA is TGTGCCTGGACCCCGACAGGGGGAGGAGGTGAAAAACTGTTTTTT. It yields the protein CAWTPTGGGGEKLFF. This chain links TRBV30 with TRBJ1-4, with 9 bases that match TRBD1. This CDR3 comprises 15 residues. V lost 4 bases and J lost 7; bases outside the gene matches: 10. The germline gives CDR1 GTSNPN, CDR2 SVGIG (reference sequence).

This chain links TRBV18 with TRBJ2-3, with a weak D call TRBD2 (5 bases). The CDR3 totals 12 residues. In germline, CDR1 is KGHSH, CDR2 LQKENI. V was trimmed by 4 bases and J by 6 bases, leaving 8 bases between them. The CDR3 DNA is TGTGCCAGCTCACTCCGGAGGGATACGCAGTATTTT. It codes for CASSLRRDTQYF.

The chain recombines TRBV5-1 with TRBJ1-4; 8 nucleotides line up with TRBD1. Unmatched junction bases numbered 4, after V lost 3 bases and J lost 3 bases. The CDR3 is 15 residues long. Germline assignment: CDR1 SGHRS and CDR2 YFSETQ. CDR3 sequence reads: CASSSQGAANEKLFF. CDR3 bases: TGCGCCAGCAGCTCCCAGGGGGCTGCTAATGAAAAACTGTTTTTT.

The chain carries TRBV4-1 and TRBJ2-3; 8 bases match TRBD2. The CDR3 covers 17 residues. The J segment lost 0 bases and the V segment lost 4 bases, leaving 9 bases of the junction unmatched. The germline CDR1 and CDR2 sequences are MGHRA and YSYEKL. The CDR3 bases are TGCGCCAGCAGCCTTTGGGATAGCGGGATTAGCACAGATACGCAGTATTTT. It specifies CASSLWDSGISTDTQYF.

V and J are TRBV19 and TRBJ2-7, with D unresolved. Trimming shortened V by 5 bases and J by 3 bases, and 17 bases separated the two germline ends. This CDR3 is built from 15 residues. Germline CDR1 reads LNHDA; CDR2 reads SQIVND (reference sequence). CDR3 in amino acids: CASSSPRVPFYEQYF. CDR3 coding DNA: TGTGCCAGTAGTTCACCCCGGGTACCCTTCTACGAGCAGTACTTC.

CDR3 loop: CASSSGRGNYGYTF. The CDR3 DNA reads TGTGCCAGCAGCTCTGGTCGCGGGAACTATGGCTACACCTTC. V is TRBV7-2 and J is TRBJ1-2; D unclear. CDR3 size: 14 residues. Germline V gives CDR1 SGHTA, CDR2 FQGNSA. The germline V and J ends were trimmed by 4 bases and 2 bases, with 11 bases remaining between them. The full variable domain, completed using reference TRBV7-2 and TRBJ1-2, is GAGVSQSPSNKVTEKGKDVELRCDPISGHTALYWYRQSLGQGLEFLIYFQGNSAPDKSGLPSDRFSAERTGGSVSTLTIQRTQQEDSAVYLCASSSGRGNYGYTFGSGTRLTVV.

V is TRBV5-1 and J is TRBJ2-7, with a tentative D call TRBD1 (5 bases). V lost 0 bases and J 3 bases, leaving 10 bases between the germline ends. Germline CDR1 and CDR2: SGHRS and YFSETQ. The CDR3 consists of 14 residues. CDR3 DNA: TGCGCCAGCAGCTTGGATGGCAGGGACTACGAGCAGTACTTC. It translates to CASSLDGRDYEQYF.

This clone occurred a few times. The chain combines TRBV4-1 with TRBJ2-1, with TRBD2 matching 14 bases. Germline lookup yields CDR1 MGHRA and CDR2 YSYEKL. Germline trimming cut 4 bases from V and 4 bases from J; bases unmatched to any gene: 9. This CDR3 has 18 amino acids. The CDR3 loop is CASSPGSGTSGGYNEQFF. The DNA for the CDR3 is TGCGCCAGCAGCCCTGGAAGCGGGACTAGCGGGGGTTACAATGAGCAGTTCTTC.

The chain couples TRBV29-1 to TRBJ2-5, with TRBD2 identical over 7 bases. The CDR3 extends over 11 amino acids. V shed 4 bases and J 4 bases; nucleotides not matched to a gene: 0. Germline CDR1 and CDR2: SQVTM and ANQGSEA. CDR3 amino acids: CSVGEGETQYF. CDR3 in DNA: TGCAGCGTTGGGGAGGGAGAGACCCAGTACTTC.

The chain has TRBV15 and TRBJ2-5; D remains unclear. The J call could be wrong; TRBJ2-7 is a better fit for the DNA end. From germline, CDR1 is LNHNV and CDR2 YYDKDF (reference sequence). This CDR3 region has 14 residues. CDR3 residues: CATSRDKPIHEQYF. The CDR3 DNA sequence: TGTGCCACCAGCAGAGATAAGCCGATCCACGAGCAGTACTTC.

This clone is a singleton in its sample. The chain carries TRBV5-8 and TRBJ2-1; 10 positions match TRBD2. Germline CDR1 is SGHTS and CDR2 is YDEGEE. The CDR3 spans 15 residues. The junction had 7 bases not matched to a gene; V was cut back by 4 bases and J by 6 bases. CDR3 bases: TGTGCCAGCAGCATCCAGCGGGAGGGCCGCAATGAGCAGTTCTTC. Its protein product is CASSIQREGRNEQFF.